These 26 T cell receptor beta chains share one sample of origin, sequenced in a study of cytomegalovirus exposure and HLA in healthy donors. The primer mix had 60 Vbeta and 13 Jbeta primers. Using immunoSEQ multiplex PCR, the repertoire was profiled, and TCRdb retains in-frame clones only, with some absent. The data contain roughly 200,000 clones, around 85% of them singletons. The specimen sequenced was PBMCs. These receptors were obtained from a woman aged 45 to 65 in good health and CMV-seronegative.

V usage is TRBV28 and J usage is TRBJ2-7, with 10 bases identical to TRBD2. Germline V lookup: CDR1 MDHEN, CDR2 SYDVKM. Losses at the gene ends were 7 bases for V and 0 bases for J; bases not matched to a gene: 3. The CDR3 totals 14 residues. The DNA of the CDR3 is TGTGCCAGCACTAGCGGGAGAGGCTCCTACGAGCAGTACTTC. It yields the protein CASTSGRGSYEQYF.

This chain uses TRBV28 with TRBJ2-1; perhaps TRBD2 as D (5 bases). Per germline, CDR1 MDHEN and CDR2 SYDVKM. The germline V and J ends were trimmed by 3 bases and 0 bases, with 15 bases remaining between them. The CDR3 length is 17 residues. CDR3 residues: CASSLWTGESSYNEQFF. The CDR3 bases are TGTGCCAGCAGTTTGTGGACTGGGGAAAGCTCCTACAATGAGCAGTTCTTC.

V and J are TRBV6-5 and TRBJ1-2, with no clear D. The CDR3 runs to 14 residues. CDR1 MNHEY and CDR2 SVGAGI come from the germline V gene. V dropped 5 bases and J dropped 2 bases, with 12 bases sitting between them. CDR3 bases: TGTGCCAGCAGTGAAGTGGCGGAGAACTATGGCTACACCTTC. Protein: CASSEVAENYGYTF.

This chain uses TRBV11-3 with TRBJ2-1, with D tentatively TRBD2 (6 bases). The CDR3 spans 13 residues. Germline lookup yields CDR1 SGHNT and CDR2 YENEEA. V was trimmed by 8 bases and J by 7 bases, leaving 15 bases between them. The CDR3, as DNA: TGTGCCAGCCGAGCTAGCGCTGGGAATGAGCAGTTCTTC. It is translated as CASRASAGNEQFF.

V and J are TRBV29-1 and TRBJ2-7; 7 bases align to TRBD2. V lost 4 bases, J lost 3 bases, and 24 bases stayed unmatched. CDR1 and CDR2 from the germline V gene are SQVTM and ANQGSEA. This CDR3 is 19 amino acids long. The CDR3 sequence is CSVVIRGVLGGGRGYEQYF. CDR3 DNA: TGCAGCGTTGTTATAAGAGGGGTTCTTGGGGGAGGGCGAGGCTACGAGCAGTACTTC.

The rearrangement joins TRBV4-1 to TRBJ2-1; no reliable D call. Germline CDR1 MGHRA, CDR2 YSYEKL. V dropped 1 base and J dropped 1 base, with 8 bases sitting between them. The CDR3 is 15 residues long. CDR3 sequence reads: CASSQVQDSYNEQFF. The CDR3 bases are TGCGCCAGCAGCCAAGTTCAGGATTCCTACAATGAGCAGTTCTTC.

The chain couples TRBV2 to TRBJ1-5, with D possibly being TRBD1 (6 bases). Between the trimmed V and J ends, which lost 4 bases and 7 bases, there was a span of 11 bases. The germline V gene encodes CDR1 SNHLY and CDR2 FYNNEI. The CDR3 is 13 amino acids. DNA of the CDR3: TGTGCCAGCAGTGGGGACAAGAGGCAGCCCCAGCATTTT. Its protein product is CASSGDKRQPQHF.

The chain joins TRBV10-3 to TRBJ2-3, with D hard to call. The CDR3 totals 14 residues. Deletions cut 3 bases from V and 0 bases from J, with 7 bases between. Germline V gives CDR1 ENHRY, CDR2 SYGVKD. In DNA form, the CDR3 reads TGTGCCATCAGTGAAAGTACTAGCACAGATACGCAGTATTTT. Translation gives CAISESTSTDTQYF.

The CDR3 protein is CASSPQRTGLGQYF. CDR3 sequence (DNA): TGTGCCAGCAGCCCCCAGCGGACAGGCTTGGGCCAGTACTTC. The rearrangement joins TRBV11-2 to TRBJ2-7; 7 bases are a match to TRBD1. CDR3 size: 14 residues. Trimming removed 5 bases from V and 10 bases from J; junction bases left unmatched: 14. The germline CDR1 and CDR2 sequences are SGHAT and FQNNGV.

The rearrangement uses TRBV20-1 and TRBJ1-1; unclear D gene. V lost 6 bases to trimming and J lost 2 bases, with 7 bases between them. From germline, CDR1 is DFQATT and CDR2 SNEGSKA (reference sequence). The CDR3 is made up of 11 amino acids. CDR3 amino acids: CSARVNTEAFF. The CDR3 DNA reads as TGCAGTGCCCGGGTTAACACTGAAGCTTTCTTT.

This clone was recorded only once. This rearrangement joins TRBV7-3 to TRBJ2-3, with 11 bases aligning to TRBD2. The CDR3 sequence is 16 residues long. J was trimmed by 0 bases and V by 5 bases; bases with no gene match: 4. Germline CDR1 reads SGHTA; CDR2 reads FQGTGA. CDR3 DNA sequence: TGTGCCAGCAGCCTCAGACTAGCGGGGAGCACAGATACGCAGTATTTT. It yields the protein CASSLRLAGSTDTQYF.

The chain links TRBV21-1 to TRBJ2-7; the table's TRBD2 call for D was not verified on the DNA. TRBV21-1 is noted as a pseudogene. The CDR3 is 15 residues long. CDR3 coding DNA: TGTGCCAGCATTTCGGAGCTAGCGGGAGCGTACGAGCAGTACTTC. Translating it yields CASISELAGAYEQYF.

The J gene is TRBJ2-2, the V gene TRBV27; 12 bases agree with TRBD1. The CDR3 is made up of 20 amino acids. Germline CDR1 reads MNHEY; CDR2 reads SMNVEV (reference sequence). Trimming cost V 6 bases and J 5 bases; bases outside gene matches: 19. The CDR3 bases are TGTGCCAGCAGCCCTCAGACCGGGACAGGGGGCGCAGTATATACCGGGGAGCTGTTTTTT. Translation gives CASSPQTGTGGAVYTGELFF.

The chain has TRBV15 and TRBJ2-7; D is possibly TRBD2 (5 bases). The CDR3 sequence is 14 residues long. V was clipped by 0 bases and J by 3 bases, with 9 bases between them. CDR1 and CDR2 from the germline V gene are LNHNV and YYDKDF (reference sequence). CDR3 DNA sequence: TGTGCCACCAGCAGAGATCTAGCAGTCTACGAGCAGTACTTC. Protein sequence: CATSRDLAVYEQYF.

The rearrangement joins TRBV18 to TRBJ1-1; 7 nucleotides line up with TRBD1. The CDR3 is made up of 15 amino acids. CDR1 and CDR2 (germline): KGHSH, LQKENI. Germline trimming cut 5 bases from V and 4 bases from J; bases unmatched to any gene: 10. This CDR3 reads CASSDLLQGTTEAFF. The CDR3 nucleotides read TGTGCCAGCTCAGACCTACTACAGGGGACCACTGAAGCTTTCTTT.

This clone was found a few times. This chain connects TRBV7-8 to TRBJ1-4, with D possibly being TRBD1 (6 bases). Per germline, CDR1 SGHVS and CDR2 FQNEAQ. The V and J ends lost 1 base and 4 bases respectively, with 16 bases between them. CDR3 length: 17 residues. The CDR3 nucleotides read TGTGCCAGCAGCTTAGTTGGGGGGGCGCGGGGTAATGAAAAACTGTTTTTT. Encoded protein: CASSLVGGARGNEKLFF. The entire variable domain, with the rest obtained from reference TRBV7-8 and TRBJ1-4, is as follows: GAGVSQSPRYKVAKRGQDVALRCDPISGHVSLFWYQQALGQGPEFLTYFQNEAQLDKSGLPSDRFFAERPEGSVSTLKIQRTQQEDSAVYLCASSLVGGARGNEKLFFGSGTQLSVL.

The CDR3, as DNA: TGCGCCAGCAGCAGGGACAGGGACAGTGAGCAGTTCTTC. Amino acid sequence: CASSRDRDSEQFF. V gene TRBV10-1 combines with J gene TRBJ2-1; 9 positions match TRBD1. This CDR3 contains 13 residues. The germline gives CDR1 WNHNN, CDR2 SYGVQD (reference sequence). The V segment lost 6 bases and the J segment 9 bases; nucleotides outside the gene matches: 6.

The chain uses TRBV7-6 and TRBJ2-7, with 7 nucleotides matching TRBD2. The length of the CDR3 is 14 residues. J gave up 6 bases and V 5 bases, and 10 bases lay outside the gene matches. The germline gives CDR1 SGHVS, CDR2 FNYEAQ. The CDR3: CASSIRRGNVEQYF. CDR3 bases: TGTGCCAGCAGCATCCGGCGGGGGAACGTCGAGCAGTACTTC. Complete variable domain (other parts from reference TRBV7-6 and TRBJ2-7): GAGVSQSPRYKVTKRGQDVALRCDPISGHVSLYWYRQALGQGPEFLTYFNYEAQQDKSGLPNDRFSAERPEGSISTLTIQRTEQRDSAMYRCASSIRRGNVEQYFGPGTRLTVT.

The DNA for the CDR3 is TGTGCCAGCTCACCCACTAGACTAATGATGGAGACCCAGTACTTC. This encodes CASSPTRLMMETQYF. V gene TRBV18 combines with J gene TRBJ2-5; possibly TRBD2 for D (5 bases). The CDR3 extends over 15 amino acids. The V end was cut by 3 bases, the J end by 5 bases, with 16 bases between. The germline gives CDR1 KGHSH, CDR2 LQKENI.

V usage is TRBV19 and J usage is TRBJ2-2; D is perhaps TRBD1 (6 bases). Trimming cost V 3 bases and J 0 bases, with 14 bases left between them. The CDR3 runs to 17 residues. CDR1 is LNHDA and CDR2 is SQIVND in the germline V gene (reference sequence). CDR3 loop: CASSILGRGSNTGELFF. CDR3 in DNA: TGTGCCAGTAGTATCCTCGGCAGGGGCTCGAACACCGGGGAGCTGTTTTTT. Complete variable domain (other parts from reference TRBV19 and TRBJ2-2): DGGITQSPKYLFRKEGQNVTLSCEQNLNHDAMYWYRQDPGQGLRLIYYSQIVNDFQKGDIAEGYSVSREKKESFPLTVTSAQKNPTAFYLCASSILGRGSNTGELFFGEGSRLTVL.

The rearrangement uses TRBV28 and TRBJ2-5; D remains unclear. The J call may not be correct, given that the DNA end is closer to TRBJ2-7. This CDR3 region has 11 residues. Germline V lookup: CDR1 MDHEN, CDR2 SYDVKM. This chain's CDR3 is CASSQYYEQYF. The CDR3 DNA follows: TGTGCCAGCAGCCAATACTACGAGCAGTACTTC.

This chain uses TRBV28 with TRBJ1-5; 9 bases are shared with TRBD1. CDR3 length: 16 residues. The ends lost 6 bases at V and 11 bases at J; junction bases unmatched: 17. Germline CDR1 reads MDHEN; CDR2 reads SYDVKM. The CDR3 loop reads CASRLNRDRAMRAQHF. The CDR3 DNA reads TGTGCCAGCAGACTAAACCGGGACAGGGCTATGAGAGCCCAGCATTTT.

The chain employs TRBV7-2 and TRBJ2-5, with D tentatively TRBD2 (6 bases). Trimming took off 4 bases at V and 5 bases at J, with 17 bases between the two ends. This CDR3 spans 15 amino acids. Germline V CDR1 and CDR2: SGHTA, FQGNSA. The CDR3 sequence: CASSWGRGGAETQYF. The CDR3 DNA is TGTGCCAGCAGCTGGGGTCGGGGAGGAGCGGAGACCCAGTACTTC.

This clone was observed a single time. CDR3: CASSLGQRYEQYF. Written as DNA, the CDR3 is TGTGCCAGCAGCTTAGGACAGCGTTACGAGCAGTACTTC. The J gene is TRBJ2-7, the V gene TRBV11-2, with a tentative D call TRBD1 (5 bases). Trimming shortened V by 1 base and J by 4 bases, and 8 bases separated the two germline ends. The length of the CDR3 is 13 residues. Germline V gene data show CDR1 as SGHAT and CDR2 as FQNNGV.

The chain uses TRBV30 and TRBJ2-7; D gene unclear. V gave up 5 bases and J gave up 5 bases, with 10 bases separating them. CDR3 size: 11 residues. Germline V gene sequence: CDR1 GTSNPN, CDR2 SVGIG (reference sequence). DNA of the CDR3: TGTGCCTGGGCTCTAGGTGACGAGCAGTACTTC. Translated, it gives CAWALGDEQYF.

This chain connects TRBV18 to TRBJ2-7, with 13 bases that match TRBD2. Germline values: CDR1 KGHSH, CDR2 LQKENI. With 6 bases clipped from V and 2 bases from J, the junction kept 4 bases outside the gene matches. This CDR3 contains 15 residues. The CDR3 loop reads CASSLGLAGTYEQYF. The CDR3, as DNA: TGTGCCAGCTCGCTGGGACTAGCGGGAACCTACGAGCAGTACTTC.